Listed below are T cell receptor beta chains from one sample, sequenced in a study of vaccination and CD4 T cells after COVID-19. The antigens for these receptors are not known. Each CDR3 protein gets one entry after TCRdb re-called the PCR reads with MiXCR. The sample has some 15,000 distinct CDR3 sequences, 52% seen once; the top ten hold over 6%. The sequencing input was CD4+ T cells from blood, cultured in vitro. The receptors shown here come from a human donor who had recovered from COVID-19. The conserved cysteine and the conserved F or W are not part of the CDR3 here.

TRBJ1-6 TRBV20-1 SAREWASDSPLH
TRBJ1-2 TRBV28 ASSPTGIGGYT
TRBJ1-2 TRBV15 ATSRDSWDRAYGYT
TRBJ1-5 TRBV7-9 ASSPETYYSNQPQH
TRBJ1-1 TRBV12-3/TRBV12-4 ASREGTVATEAF
TRBJ1-2 TRBV6-5 ASSYSGTDYGYT
TRBJ1-4 TRBV7-9 ASNVRGEKLF
TRBJ1-1 TRBV20-1 SATRDRAEAF
TRBJ1-2 TRBV30 AWKKKGGYT
TRBJ2-7 TRBV10-3 AISGEMGQGVYEQY
TRBJ2-2 TRBV20-1 SAREAGQWTGELF
TRBJ1-2 TRBV6-5 ASSYGQAYGYT
TRBJ2-5 TRBV7-3 ASSSGGLAGQETQY
TRBJ1-5 TRBV2 ASSVSGRQVGQPQH
TRBJ1-1 TRBV30 ACRKGGFEAF
TRBJ2-7 TRBV6-5 ASSSSDSYEQY